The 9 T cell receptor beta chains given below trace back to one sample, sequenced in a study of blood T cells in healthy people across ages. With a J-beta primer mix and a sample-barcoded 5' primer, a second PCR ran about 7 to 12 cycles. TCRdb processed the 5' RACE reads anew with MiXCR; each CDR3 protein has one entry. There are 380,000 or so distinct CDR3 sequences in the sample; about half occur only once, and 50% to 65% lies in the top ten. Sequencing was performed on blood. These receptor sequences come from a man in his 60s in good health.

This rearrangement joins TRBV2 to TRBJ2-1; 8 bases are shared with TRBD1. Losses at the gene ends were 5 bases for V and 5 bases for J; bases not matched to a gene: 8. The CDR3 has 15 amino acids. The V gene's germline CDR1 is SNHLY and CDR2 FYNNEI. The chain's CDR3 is CASSRQGTVNNEQFF. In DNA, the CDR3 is TGTGCCAGCAGTCGACAGGGGACGGTAAACAATGAGCAGTTCTTC. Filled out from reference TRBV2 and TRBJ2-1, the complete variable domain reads EPEVTQTPSHQVTQMGQEVILRCVPISNHLYFYWYRQILGQKVEFLVSFYNNEISEKSEIFDDQFSVERPDGSNFTLKIRSTKLEDSAMYFCASSRQGTVNNEQFFGPGTRLTVL.

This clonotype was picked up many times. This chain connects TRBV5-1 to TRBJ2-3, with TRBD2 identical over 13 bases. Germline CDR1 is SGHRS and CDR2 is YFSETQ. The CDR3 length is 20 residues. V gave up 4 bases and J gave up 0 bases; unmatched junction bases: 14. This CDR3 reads CASSPLTSGGLDTSTDTQYF. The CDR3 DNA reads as TGCGCCAGCAGCCCGCTGACTAGCGGGGGGCTCGATACTAGCACAGATACGCAGTATTTT. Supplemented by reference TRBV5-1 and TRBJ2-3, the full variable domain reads KAGVTQTPRYLIKTRGQQVTLSCSPISGHRSVSWYQQTPGQGLQFLFEYFSETQRNKGNFPGRFSGRQFSNSRSEMNVSTLELGDSALYLCASSPLTSGGLDTSTDTQYFGPGTRLTVL.

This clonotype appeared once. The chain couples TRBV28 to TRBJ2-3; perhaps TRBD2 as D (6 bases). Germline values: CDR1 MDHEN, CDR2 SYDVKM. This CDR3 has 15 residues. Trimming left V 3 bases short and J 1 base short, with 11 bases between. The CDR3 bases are TGTGCCAGCAGTTTCGTACTAGCCGGCACAGATACGCAGTATTTT. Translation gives CASSFVLAGTDTQYF.

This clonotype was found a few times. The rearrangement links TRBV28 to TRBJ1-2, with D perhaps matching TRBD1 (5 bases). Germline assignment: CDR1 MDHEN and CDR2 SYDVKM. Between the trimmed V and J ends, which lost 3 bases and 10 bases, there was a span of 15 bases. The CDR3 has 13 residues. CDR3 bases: TGTGCCAGCAGTTTCGGGCAGGGTATCTCCTACACCTTC. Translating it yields CASSFGQGISYTF.

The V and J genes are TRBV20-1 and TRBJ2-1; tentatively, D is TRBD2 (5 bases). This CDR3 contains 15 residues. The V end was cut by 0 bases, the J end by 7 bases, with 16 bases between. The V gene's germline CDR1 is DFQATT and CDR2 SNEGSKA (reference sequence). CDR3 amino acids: CSARDGAAVGNEQFF. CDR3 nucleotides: TGCAGTGCTAGAGATGGAGCGGCGGTGGGGAATGAGCAGTTCTTC.

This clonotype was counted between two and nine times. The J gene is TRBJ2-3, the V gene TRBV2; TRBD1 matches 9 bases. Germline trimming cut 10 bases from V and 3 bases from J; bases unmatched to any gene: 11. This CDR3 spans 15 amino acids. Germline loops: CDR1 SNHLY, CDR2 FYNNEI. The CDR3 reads CATNEGTGPTDTQYF. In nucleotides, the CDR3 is TGTGCCACCAACGAGGGGACAGGGCCGACAGATACGCAGTATTTT.

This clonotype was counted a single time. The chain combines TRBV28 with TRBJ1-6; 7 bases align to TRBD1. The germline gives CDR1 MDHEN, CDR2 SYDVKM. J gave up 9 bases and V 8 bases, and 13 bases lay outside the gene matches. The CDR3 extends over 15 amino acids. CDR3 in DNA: TGTGCCAGCCGATTGACGACAGGGTCGGGTTCACCCCTCCACTTT. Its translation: CASRLTTGSGSPLHF.

The CDR3 spells CAIRTDGLNTEAFF. The CDR3 coding sequence is TGTGCCATCAGGACCGACGGCCTGAACACTGAAGCTTTCTTT. The rearrangement uses TRBV10-3 and TRBJ1-1; D not resolved. The V gene lost 6 bases and the J gene lost 0 bases, with 11 bases spanning the gap. CDR1 is ENHRY and CDR2 is SYGVKD in the germline V gene. This CDR3 spans 14 amino acids.

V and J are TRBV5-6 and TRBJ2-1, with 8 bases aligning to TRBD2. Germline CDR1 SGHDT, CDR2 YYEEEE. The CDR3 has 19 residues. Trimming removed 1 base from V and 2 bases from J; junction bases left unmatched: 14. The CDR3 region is CASSLRRGLGSGTYNEQFF. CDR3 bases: TGTGCCAGCAGCTTGAGAAGGGGACTGGGTAGCGGGACCTACAATGAGCAGTTCTTC. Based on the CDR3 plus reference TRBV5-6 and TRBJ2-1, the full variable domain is DAGVTQSPTHLIKTRGQQVTLRCSPKSGHDTVSWYQQALGQGPQFIFQYYEEEERQRGNFPDRFSGHQFPNYSSELNVNALLLGDSALYLCASSLRRGLGSGTYNEQFFGPGTRLTVL.